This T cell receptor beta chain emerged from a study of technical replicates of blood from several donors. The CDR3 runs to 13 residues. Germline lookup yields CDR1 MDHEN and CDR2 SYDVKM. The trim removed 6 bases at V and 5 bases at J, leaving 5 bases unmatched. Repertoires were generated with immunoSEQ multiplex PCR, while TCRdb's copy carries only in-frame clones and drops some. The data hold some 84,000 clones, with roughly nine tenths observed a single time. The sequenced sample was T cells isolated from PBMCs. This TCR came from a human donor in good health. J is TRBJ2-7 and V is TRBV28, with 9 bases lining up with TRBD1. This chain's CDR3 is CASRGQGANEQYF. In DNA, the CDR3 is TGTGCCAGCAGGGGACAGGGAGCCAACGAGCAGTACTTC.